The 6 T cell receptor beta chains below come from one sample, sequenced in a study of cytomegalovirus exposure and HLA in healthy donors. A multiplex PCR was run with 60 Vbeta primers and 13 Jbeta primers. TCRdb's copy holds only in-frame clones and misses some; the assay was immunoSEQ multiplex PCR. The table includes around 220,000 clones, about 79% detected once. The sample taken for sequencing was PBMCs. The receptors here all came from a man younger than 35 in good health and CMV-seronegative.

The chain joins TRBV7-9 to TRBJ2-3; D remains ambiguous. CDR1 SEHNR and CDR2 FQNEAQ come from the germline V gene (reference sequence). Trimming took off 0 bases at V and 0 bases at J, with 4 bases between the two ends. CDR3 length equals 14 residues. CDR3 loop: CASSLARSTDTQYF. CDR3 nucleotide sequence: TGTGCCAGCAGCTTAGCGAGAAGCACAGATACGCAGTATTTT.

The chain links TRBV4-3 to TRBJ1-6, with 9 positions matching TRBD1. With V trimmed by 5 bases and J by 9 bases, 11 bases remained unmatched. There are 16 residues in the CDR3. Germline CDR1 LGHNA, CDR2 YSLEER. CDR3 loop: CASSILTGGGVSPLHF. In DNA form, the CDR3 reads TGCGCCAGCAGCATCCTGACAGGGGGGGGCGTTTCACCCCTCCACTTT.

The chain carries TRBV4-3 and TRBJ2-2; 12 nucleotides agree with TRBD1. The germline V gene encodes CDR1 LGHNA and CDR2 YSLEER. The CDR3 is 16 residues long. Trimming at V came to 4 bases and at J to 6 bases, leaving 6 bases not matched to a gene. The CDR3 region has the DNA TGCGCCAGCAGCCGGGACGGGACAGGGGGCTCCGGGGAGCTGTTTTTT. Protein product: CASSRDGTGGSGELFF.

The rearrangement joins TRBV9 to TRBJ1-1; the D is unclear. Germline assignment: CDR1 SGDLS and CDR2 YYNGEE. V was pared by 1 base and J by 6 bases, with 13 bases between. The CDR3 has 14 residues. The CDR3, as DNA: TGTGCCAGCAGCGTAATGGTAAGCACAGCTGAAGCTTTCTTT. Its protein product is CASSVMVSTAEAFF.

V is TRBV2 and J is TRBJ2-3; tentatively, D is TRBD2 (7 bases). V lost 5 bases to trimming and J lost 0 bases, with 15 bases between them. The CDR3 is 16 residues long. The germline V gene encodes CDR1 SNHLY and CDR2 FYNNEI. The CDR3 region has the DNA TGTGCCAGCAGTTATGGGGGGGGCGGAAGCACAGATACGCAGTATTTT. Amino acids: CASSYGGGGSTDTQYF.

V is TRBV7-9 and J is TRBJ2-7; weak D call: TRBD1 (6 bases). The CDR3 spans 16 residues. Per the germline V gene, CDR1 is SEHNR and CDR2 is FQNEAQ (reference sequence). With 4 bases removed from V and 3 bases from J, the gap between germline ends came to 19 bases. The CDR3 spells CASSSSHLTGVYEQYF. For the CDR3, the DNA is TGTGCCAGCAGCTCCTCCCACCTGACAGGAGTCTACGAGCAGTACTTC.